The clone carrying this T cell receptor beta chain showed up just once. Its antigen is not known. Using around 200 ng DNA, around 30,000 T cell genomes, the sorted-subset replicate PCRs were run. Data came from immunoSEQ multiplex PCR; TCRdb stores just in-frame clones and leaves some out. This table holds about 1.1 million clones, roughly 80% found once. Germline V gene sequence: CDR1 SGHAT, CDR2 FQNNGV. This CDR3 is built from 13 residues. V shed 5 bases and J shed 4 bases, with 12 bases lying between them. The sample comes from a study of shared clonotypes between healthy human individuals. Across the study: The cohort had two women and a few men, ages 18 to 49.

Overall study results and limits: Sharing across four donors was highest in naive CD4 (roughly 5%) and lowest in memory CD8 (0.4%).

The chain carries TRBV11-2 and TRBJ2-7; D is perhaps TRBD1 or TRBD2 (5 bases each). The origin of this receptor is a man aged 18 to 29 in good health. Some clones in this sample may be carry-over from other donors' samples. Sequencing input: memory CD4+ T cells from PBMCs. Subset here: CD45RA-negative fraction. Here the CDR3 reads CASSPGAEYEQYF. In DNA, the CDR3 is TGTGCCAGCAGCCCCGGGGCAGAGTACGAGCAGTACTTC.